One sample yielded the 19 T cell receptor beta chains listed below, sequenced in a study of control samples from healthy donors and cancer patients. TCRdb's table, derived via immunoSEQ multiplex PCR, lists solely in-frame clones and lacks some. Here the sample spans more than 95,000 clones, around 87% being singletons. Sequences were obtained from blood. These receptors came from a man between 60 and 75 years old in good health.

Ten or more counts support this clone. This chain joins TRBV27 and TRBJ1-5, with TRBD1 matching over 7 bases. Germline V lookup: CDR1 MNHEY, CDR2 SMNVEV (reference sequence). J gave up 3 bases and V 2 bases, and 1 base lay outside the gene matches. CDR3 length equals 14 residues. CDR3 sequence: CASSLGTVNQPQHF. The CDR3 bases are TGTGCCAGCAGTTTAGGGACAGTCAATCAGCCCCAGCATTTT.

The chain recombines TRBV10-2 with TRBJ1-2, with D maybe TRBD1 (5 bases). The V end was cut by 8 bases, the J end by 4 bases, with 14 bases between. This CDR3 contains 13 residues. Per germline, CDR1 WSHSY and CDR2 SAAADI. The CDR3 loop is CASSQDNRYGYTF. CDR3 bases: TGCGCCAGCTCCCAGGACAACCGCTATGGCTACACCTTC.

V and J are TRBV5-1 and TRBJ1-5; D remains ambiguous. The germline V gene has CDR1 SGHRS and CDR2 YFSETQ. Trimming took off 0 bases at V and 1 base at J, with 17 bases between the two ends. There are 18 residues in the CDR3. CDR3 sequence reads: CASSLAPRNIASNQPQHF. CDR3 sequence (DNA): TGCGCCAGCAGCTTGGCACCTCGGAACATAGCAAGCAATCAGCCCCAGCATTTT.

CDR3 region: CAISESGTGFGEQFF. The CDR3 coding sequence is TGTGCCATCAGTGAGTCCGGGACAGGGTTTGGTGAGCAGTTCTTC. The gene calls are TRBV10-3 and TRBJ2-1; 9 bases agree with TRBD1. The CDR3 has 15 amino acids. Germline CDR1 is ENHRY and CDR2 is SYGVKD. V lost 0 bases and J lost 9; bases outside the gene matches: 6.

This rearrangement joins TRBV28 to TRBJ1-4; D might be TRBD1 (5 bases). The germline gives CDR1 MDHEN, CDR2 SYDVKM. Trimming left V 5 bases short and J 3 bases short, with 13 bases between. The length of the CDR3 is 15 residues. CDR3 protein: CASSRTGTSNEKLFF. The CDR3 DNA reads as TGTGCCAGCAGTCGTACCGGGACTTCTAATGAAAAACTGTTTTTT.

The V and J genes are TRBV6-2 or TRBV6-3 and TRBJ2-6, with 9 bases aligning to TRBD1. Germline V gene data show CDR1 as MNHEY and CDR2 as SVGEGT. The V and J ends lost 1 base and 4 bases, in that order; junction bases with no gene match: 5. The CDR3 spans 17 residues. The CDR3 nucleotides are TGTGCCAGCAGTTACTGGGGACAGGGAGCCGGGGCCAACGTCCTGACTTTC. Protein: CASSYWGQGAGANVLTF.

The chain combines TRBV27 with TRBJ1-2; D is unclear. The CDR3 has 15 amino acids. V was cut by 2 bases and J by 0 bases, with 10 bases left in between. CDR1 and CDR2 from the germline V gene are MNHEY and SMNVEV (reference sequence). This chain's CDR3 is CASSLIGDPNYGYTF. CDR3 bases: TGTGCCAGCAGTTTAATTGGTGACCCTAACTATGGCTACACCTTC.

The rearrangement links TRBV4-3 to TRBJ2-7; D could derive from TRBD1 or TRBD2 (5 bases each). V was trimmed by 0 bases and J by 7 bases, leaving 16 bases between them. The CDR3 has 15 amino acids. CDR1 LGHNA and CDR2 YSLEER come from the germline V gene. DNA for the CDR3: TGCGCCAGCAGCCAAGATGGCTCCGGGACGTGGGAGCAGTACTTC. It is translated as CASSQDGSGTWEQYF.

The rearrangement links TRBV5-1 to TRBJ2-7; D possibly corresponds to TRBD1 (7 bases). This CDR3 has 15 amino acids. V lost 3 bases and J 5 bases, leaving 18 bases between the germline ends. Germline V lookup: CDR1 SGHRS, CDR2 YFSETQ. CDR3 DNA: TGCGCCAGCAGCTGGAGGGGTACAGGGGCCGACGAGCAGTACTTC. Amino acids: CASSWRGTGADEQYF.

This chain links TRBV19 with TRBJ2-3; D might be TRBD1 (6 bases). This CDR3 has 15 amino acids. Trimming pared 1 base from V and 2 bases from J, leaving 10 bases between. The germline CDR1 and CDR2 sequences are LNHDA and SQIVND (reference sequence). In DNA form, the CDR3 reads TGTGCCAGTAGTATAGGGGCAGGGGTCACAGATACGCAGTATTTT. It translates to CASSIGAGVTDTQYF.

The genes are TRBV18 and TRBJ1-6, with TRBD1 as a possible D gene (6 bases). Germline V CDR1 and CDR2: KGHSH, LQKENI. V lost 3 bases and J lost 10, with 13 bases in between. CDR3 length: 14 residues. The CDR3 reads CASSPQTGESPLHF. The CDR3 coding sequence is TGTGCCAGCTCACCTCAGACAGGCGAGTCACCCCTCCACTTT.

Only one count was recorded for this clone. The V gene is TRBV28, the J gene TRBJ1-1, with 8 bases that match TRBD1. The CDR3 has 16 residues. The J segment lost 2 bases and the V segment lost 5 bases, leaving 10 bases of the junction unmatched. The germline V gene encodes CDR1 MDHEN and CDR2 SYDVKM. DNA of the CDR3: TGTGCCAGCAGTGCCTCTCCCGGACAGGGAAACACTGAAGCTTTCTTT. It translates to CASSASPGQGNTEAFF.

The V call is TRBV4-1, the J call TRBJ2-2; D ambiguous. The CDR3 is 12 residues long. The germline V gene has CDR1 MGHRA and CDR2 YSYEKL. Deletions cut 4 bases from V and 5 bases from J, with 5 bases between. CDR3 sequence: CASSLGTGELFF. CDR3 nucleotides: TGCGCCAGCAGCCTAGGAACCGGGGAGCTGTTTTTT.

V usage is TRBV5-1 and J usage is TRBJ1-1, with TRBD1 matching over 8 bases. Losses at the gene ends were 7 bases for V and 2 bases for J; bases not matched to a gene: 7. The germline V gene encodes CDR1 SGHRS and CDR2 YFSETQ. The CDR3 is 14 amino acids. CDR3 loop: CASYLGTGNTEAFF. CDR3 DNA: TGCGCCAGCTACCTCGGGACAGGTAACACTGAAGCTTTCTTT. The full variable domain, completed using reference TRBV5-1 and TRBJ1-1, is KAGVTQTPRYLIKTRGQQVTLSCSPISGHRSVSWYQQTPGQGLQFLFEYFSETQRNKGNFPGRFSGRQFSNSRSEMNVSTLELGDSALYLCASYLGTGNTEAFFGQGTRLTVV.

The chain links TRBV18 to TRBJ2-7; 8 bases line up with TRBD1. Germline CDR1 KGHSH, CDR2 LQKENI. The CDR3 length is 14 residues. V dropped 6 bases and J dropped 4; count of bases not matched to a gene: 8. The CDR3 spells CASSSTGAGYEQYF. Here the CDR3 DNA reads TGTGCCAGCTCTTCGACAGGGGCGGGATACGAGCAGTACTTC.

In DNA, the CDR3 is TGCAGTGCCATGTATACTGAAGCTTTCTTT. It yields the protein CSAMYTEAFF. This chain links TRBV20-1 with TRBJ1-1, with unresolved D. CDR1 and CDR2 from the germline V gene are DFQATT and SNEGSKA (reference sequence). V gave up 6 bases and J gave up 5 bases, with 7 bases separating them. CDR3 length equals 10 residues.

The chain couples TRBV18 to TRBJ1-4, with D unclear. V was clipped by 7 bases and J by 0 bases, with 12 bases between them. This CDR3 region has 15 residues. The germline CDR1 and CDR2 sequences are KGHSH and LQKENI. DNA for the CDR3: TGTGCCAGCTGTTGGACCGCTGCAACTAATGAAAAACTGTTTTTT. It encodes CASCWTAATNEKLFF. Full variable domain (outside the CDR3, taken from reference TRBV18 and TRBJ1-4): NAGVMQNPRHLVRRRGQEARLRCSPMKGHSHVYWYRQLPEEGLKFMVYLQKENIIDESGMPKERFSAEFPKEGPSILRIQQVVRGDSAAYFCASCWTAATNEKLFFGSGTQLSVL.

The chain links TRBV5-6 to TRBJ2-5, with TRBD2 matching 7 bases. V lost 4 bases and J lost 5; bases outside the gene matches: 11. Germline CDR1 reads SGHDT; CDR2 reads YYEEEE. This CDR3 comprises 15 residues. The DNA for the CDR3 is TGTGCCAGCAGCCTGGGAAGGACGCGGGGGGAGACCCAGTACTTC. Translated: CASSLGRTRGETQYF. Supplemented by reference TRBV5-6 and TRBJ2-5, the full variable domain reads DAGVTQSPTHLIKTRGQQVTLRCSPKSGHDTVSWYQQALGQGPQFIFQYYEEEERQRGNFPDRFSGHQFPNYSSELNVNALLLGDSALYLCASSLGRTRGETQYFGPGTRLLVL.

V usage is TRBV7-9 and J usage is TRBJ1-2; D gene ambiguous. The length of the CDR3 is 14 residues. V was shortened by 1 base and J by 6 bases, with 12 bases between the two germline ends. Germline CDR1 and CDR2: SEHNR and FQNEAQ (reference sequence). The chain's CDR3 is CASSLGGEVDGYTF. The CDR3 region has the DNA TGTGCCAGCAGCTTAGGCGGGGAAGTGGATGGCTACACCTTC.